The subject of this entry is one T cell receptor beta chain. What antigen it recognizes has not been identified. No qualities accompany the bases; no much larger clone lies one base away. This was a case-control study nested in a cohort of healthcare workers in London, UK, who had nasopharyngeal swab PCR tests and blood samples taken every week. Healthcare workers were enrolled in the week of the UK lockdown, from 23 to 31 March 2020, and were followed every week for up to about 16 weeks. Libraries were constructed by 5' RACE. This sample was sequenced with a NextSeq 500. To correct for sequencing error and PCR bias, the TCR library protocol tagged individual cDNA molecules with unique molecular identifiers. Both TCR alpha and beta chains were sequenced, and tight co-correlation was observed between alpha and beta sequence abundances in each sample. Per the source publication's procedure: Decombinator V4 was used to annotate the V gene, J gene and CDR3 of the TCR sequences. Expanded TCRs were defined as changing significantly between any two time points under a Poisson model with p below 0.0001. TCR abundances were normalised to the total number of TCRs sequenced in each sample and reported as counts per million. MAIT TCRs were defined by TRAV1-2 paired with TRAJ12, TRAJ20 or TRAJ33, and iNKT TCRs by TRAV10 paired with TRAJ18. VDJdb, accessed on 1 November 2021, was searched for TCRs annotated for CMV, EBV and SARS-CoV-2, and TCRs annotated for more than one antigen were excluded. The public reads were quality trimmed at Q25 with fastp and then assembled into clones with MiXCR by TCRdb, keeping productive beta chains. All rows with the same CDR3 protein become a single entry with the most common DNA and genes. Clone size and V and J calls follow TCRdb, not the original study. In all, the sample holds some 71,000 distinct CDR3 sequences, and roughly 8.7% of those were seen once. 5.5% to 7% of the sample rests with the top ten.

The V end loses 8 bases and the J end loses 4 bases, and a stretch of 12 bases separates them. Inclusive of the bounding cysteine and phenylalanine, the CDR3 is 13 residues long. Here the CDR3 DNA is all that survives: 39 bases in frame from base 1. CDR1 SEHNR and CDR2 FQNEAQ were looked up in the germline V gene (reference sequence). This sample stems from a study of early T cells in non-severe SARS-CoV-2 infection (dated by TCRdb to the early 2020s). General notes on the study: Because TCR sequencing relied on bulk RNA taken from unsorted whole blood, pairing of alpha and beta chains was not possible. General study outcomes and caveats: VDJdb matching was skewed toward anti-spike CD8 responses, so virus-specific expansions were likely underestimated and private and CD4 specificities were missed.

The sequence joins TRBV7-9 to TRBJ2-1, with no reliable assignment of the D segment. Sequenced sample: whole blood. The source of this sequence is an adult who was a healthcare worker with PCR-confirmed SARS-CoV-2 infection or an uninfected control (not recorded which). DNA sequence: TGTGCCAGCCAACCGGGCCTATACAATGAGCAGTTCTTC. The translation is CASQPGLYNEQFF.